These T cell receptor beta chains were read from a single sample in a study of cytomegalovirus exposure and HLA in healthy donors. Repertoires were generated with immunoSEQ multiplex PCR, while TCRdb's copy carries only in-frame clones and drops some. The sample records 140,000 or so clones, 61% being singletons. The sequencing input was PBMCs. All receptors derive from a male donor in good health and CMV-seronegative. CDR3s include the opening cysteine and the closing phenylalanine or tryptophan. D genes are given only for firm matches. Size is stated for part of the rows, as once, few or many counts, or as a class when the clone is expanded.

>TRBD2|TRBV7-3|-|TRBJ2-3
CASSPTRGGSTDTQYF
TGTGCCAGCAGCCCCACCCGGGGGGGCTCGACAGATACGCAGTATTTT
>-|TRBV18|-|TRBJ1-1
CASSPVENSEAFF
TGTGCCAGCTCACCAGTAGAAAATTCTGAAGCTTTCTTT
>TRBD1|TRBV7-2|-|TRBJ1-4
CASRGGGTGSEKLFF
TGTGCCAGCAGGGGCGGAGGGACAGGGAGTGAAAAACTGTTTTTT
>TRBD1|TRBV9|-|TRBJ2-5
CASSVGARGRETQYF
TGTGCCAGCAGCGTAGGGGCCAGGGGGCGAGAGACCCAGTACTTC
>TRBD2|TRBV11-3|-|TRBJ2-3
CASSPGLVGSPDTQYF
TGTGCCAGCAGCCCAGGACTAGTGGGTTCTCCAGATACGCAGTATTTT
>-|TRBV18|-|TRBJ1-1
CASSPPSGTGLLTEAFF
TGTGCCAGCTCACCACCCTCAGGTACGGGGTTGCTCACTGAAGCTTTCTTT
>TRBD1|TRBV28|few|TRBJ1-4
CASSQGGEEKLFF
TGTGCCAGCAGCCAGGGGGGTGAGGAAAAACTGTTTTTT
>-|TRBV9|-|TRBJ1-2
CASSVDPGDPANYGYTF
TGTGCCAGCAGCGTAGATCCAGGGGATCCCGCCAACTATGGCTACACCTTC
>-|TRBV4-1|-|TRBJ2-3
CASSQGQGLADTQYF
TGCGCCAGCAGCCAAGGCCAGGGGTTGGCAGATACGCAGTATTTT
>-|TRBV25-1|-|TRBJ2-1
CASSDSGASEQFF
TGTGCCAGCAGTGACTCAGGGGCAAGTGAGCAGTTCTTC
>-|TRBV27|few|TRBJ2-1
CASSPSLASSYNEQFF
TGTGCCAGCAGTCCCTCCCTAGCGAGCTCCTACAATGAGCAGTTCTTC
>-|TRBV6-5|few|TRBJ2-5
CASSYSGQLQETQYF
TGTGCCAGCAGTTACTCAGGACAGCTCCAAGAGACCCAGTACTTC
>-|TRBV6-6|-|TRBJ1-2
CASRPPSGVYGYTF
TGTGCCAGCAGGCCTCCATCGGGGGTCTATGGCTACACCTTC
>TRBD2|TRBV5-3|few|TRBJ2-2
CARSFSQRGNTGELFF
TGTGCCAGAAGCTTTTCCCAGCGGGGGAACACCGGGGAGCTGTTTTTT
>TRBD2|TRBV7-2|once|TRBJ2-1
CASSPAGGRGEQFF
TGTGCCAGCAGCCCAGCGGGGGGGCGGGGTGAGCAGTTCTTC